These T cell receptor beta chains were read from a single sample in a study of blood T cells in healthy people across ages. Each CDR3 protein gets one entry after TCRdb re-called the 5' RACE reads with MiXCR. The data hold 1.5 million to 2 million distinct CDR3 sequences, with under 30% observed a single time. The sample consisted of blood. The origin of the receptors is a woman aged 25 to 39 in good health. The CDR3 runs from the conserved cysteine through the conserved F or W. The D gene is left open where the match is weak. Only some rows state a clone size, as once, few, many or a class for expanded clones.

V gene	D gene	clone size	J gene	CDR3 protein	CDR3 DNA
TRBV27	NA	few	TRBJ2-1	CASKNARESEQFF	TGTGCCAGCAAAAACGCGCGAGAGTCTGAGCAGTTCTTC
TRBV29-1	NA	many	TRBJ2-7	CSVEPILTETYEQYF	TGCAGCGTTGAACCGATTTTGACAGAAACCTACGAGCAGTACTTC
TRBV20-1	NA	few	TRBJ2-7	CSARVAGDSSYEQYF	TGCAGTGCTAGAGTAGCAGGGGATAGCTCCTACGAGCAGTACTTC
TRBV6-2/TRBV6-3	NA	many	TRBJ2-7	CASSKDYEQYF	TGTGCCAGCAGTAAAGACTACGAGCAGTACTTC
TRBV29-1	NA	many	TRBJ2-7	CSVRSAYEQYF	TGCAGCGTGAGGAGTGCGTACGAGCAGTACTTC
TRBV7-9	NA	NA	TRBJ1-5	CASSLEGTPGQPQHF	TGTGCCAGCAGCTTGGAGGGGACCCCTGGTCAGCCCCAGCATTTT
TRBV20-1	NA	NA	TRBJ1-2	CSVTQGANYGYTF	TGCAGTGTAACGCAAGGAGCTAACTATGGCTACACCTTC
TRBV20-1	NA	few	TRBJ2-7	CSARDLTAPYEQYF	TGCAGTGCTAGAGATTTGACCGCCCCCTACGAGCAGTACTTC
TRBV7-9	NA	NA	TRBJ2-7	CASSLMQGDPEQYF	TGTGCCAGCAGCTTGATGCAAGGGGACCCGGAGCAGTACTTC
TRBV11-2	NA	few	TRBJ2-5	CASRSTQLETQYF	TGTGCCAGCAGGTCGACCCAGTTGGAGACCCAGTACTTC
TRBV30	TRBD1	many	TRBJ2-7	CAWRGQGRSYEQYF	TGTGCCTGGAGGGGACAGGGAAGGTCCTACGAGCAGTACTTC
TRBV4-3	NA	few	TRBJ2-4	CASSQDLRGRGIQYF	TGCGCCAGCAGCCAAGATTTGAGGGGTAGGGGCATTCAGTACTTC
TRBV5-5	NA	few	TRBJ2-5	CASSLADGLETQYF	TGTGCCAGCAGCTTGGCCGACGGATTGGAGACCCAGTACTTC
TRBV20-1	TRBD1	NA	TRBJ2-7	CSARVSTGVYEQYF	TGCAGTGCTAGAGTTTCCACAGGGGTCTACGAGCAGTACTTC
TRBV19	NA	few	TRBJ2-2	CASRLAGELFF	TGTGCCAGTAGGCTCGCCGGGGAGCTGTTTTTT
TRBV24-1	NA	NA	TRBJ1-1	CATSDFPGNTEAFF	TGTGCCACCAGTGATTTCCCGGGGAACACTGAAGCTTTCTTT
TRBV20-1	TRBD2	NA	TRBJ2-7	CSASSLALRGGQYF	TGCAGTGCTAGTTCGCTAGCGCTACGGGGGGGGCAGTACTTC
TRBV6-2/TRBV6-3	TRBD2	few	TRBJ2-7	CASSTSGRNNEQYF	TGTGCCAGCAGTACTAGCGGGAGGAACAACGAGCAGTACTTC
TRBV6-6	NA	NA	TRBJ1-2	CASSYLYDYTF	TGTGCCAGCAGTTATCTCTATGACTACACCTTC
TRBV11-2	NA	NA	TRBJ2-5	CASSLRTADQETQYF	TGTGCCAGCAGCCTACGGACAGCAGATCAAGAGACCCAGTACTTC